Shown below are 29 T cell receptor beta chains from a single sample sequenced in a study of blood T cell repertoires in COVID-19. Sequenced by immunoSEQ multiplex PCR; TCRdb stores in-frame clones only, minus some. The table includes about 270,000 clones, less than 85% detected once. Sequencing was performed on peripheral blood. The source is a woman aged 18-35 years with acute or convalescent COVID-19.

The chain is built from TRBV4-3 and TRBJ2-7, with 7 bases that match TRBD1. The V and J ends lost 2 bases and 2 bases, in that order; junction bases with no gene match: 9. The CDR3 spans 16 residues. The V gene's germline CDR1 is LGHNA and CDR2 YSLEER. The CDR3 nucleotides read TGCGCCAGCAGCCAACATACCGGACAGGCACCCTACGAGCAGTACTTC. Its translation: CASSQHTGQAPYEQYF.

This sequence joins TRBV27 and TRBJ1-4, with TRBD1 as a possible D gene (6 bases). The CDR3 extends over 14 amino acids. Trimming removed 3 bases from V and 5 bases from J, with 10 bases in between. Germline V gene lookup returns CDR1 MNHEY and CDR2 SMNVEV (reference sequence). DNA for the CDR3: TGTGCCAGCAGTTTTGAGAGGGGGAATGAAAAACTGTTTTTT. Its protein product is CASSFERGNEKLFF. Filled out from reference TRBV27 and TRBJ1-4, the complete variable domain reads EAQVTQNPRYLITVTGKKLTVTCSQNMNHEYMSWYRQDPGLGLRQIYYSMNVEVTDKGDVPEGYKVSRKEKRNFPLILESPSPNQTSLYFCASSFERGNEKLFFGSGTQLSVL.

The DNA for the CDR3 is TGTGCCTGGAGTGAACGGGAGACAGGGACCTATAATTCACCCCTCCACTTT. It yields the protein CAWSERETGTYNSPLHF. This chain joins TRBV30 and TRBJ1-6; 7 positions match TRBD1. Germline CDR1 and CDR2: GTSNPN and SVGIG (reference sequence). With 1 base clipped from V and 2 bases from J, the junction kept 8 bases outside the gene matches. This CDR3 is 17 amino acids long.

V gene TRBV7-2 combines with J gene TRBJ2-7, with 7 bases lining up with TRBD1. The V gene end was trimmed by 6 bases and the J gene end by 1 base; junction bases not matched to a gene: 12. The CDR3 consists of 16 residues. The germline gives CDR1 SGHTA, CDR2 FQGNSA. The CDR3: CASSPASGTASYEQYF. The CDR3 DNA follows: TGTGCCAGCAGTCCAGCCTCCGGGACAGCATCCTACGAGCAGTACTTC.

The CDR3 loop is CASNSGGLDQPQHF. CDR3 in DNA: TGTGCCAGCAATAGCGGGGGATTGGATCAGCCCCAGCATTTT. The chain links TRBV28 to TRBJ1-5, with D maybe TRBD1 (5 bases). The CDR3 is 14 amino acids. The germline V gene has CDR1 MDHEN and CDR2 SYDVKM. V was trimmed by 7 bases and J by 5 bases, leaving 15 bases between them.

The chain employs TRBV28 and TRBJ1-5; D not resolved. The germline V gene has CDR1 MDHEN and CDR2 SYDVKM. V lost 1 base and J 6 bases, leaving 4 bases between the germline ends. CDR3 length: 12 amino acids. The CDR3 coding sequence is TGTGCCAGCAGTTTATCCTCTCAGCCCCAGCATTTT. It specifies CASSLSSQPQHF.

The rearrangement links TRBV7-2 to TRBJ2-5, with D perhaps TRBD1 (7 bases). This CDR3 is 12 amino acids long. Germline V lookup: CDR1 SGHTA, CDR2 FQGNSA. Trimming removed 7 bases from V and 5 bases from J, with 11 bases in between. CDR3 sequence (DNA): TGTGCCAGCACCCCAGGGGGGGAGACCCAGTACTTC. Translation: CASTPGGETQYF.

The chain employs TRBV10-1 and TRBJ1-1; no definite D call. This CDR3 comprises 15 residues. The germline V and J ends were trimmed by 3 bases and 0 bases, with 11 bases remaining between them. Germline V gene sequence: CDR1 WNHNN, CDR2 SYGVQD (reference sequence). Here the CDR3 DNA reads TGCGCCAGCAGTGAAGCGGTCCGGATGAACACTGAAGCTTTCTTT. Its translation: CASSEAVRMNTEAFF.

The chain links TRBV28 to TRBJ1-2; 10 nucleotides match TRBD1. Germline V gene sequence: CDR1 MDHEN, CDR2 SYDVKM. The J segment lost 6 bases and the V segment lost 6 bases, leaving 10 bases of the junction unmatched. This CDR3 has 15 residues. CDR3 in DNA: TGTGCCAGCAGACACGACAGGGGGCGCATCGATGGCTACACCTTC. Amino acids: CASRHDRGRIDGYTF.

The chain couples TRBV14 to TRBJ1-6, with D hard to call. Germline values: CDR1 SGHDN, CDR2 FVKESK. V was cut by 4 bases and J by 5 bases, with 18 bases left in between. This CDR3 comprises 17 residues. The CDR3 DNA reads as TGTGCCAGCAGCCCTCTTGGAGGGTTCTATGATAATTCACCCCTCCACTTT. Its translation: CASSPLGGFYDNSPLHF. The variable domain in full, with the rest retrieved from reference TRBV14 and TRBJ1-6, is EAGVTQFPSHSVIEKGQTVTLRCDPISGHDNLYWYRRVMGKEIKFLLHFVKESKQDESGMPNNRFLAERTGGTYSTLKVQPAELEDSGVYFCASSPLGGFYDNSPLHFGNGTRLTVT.

This chain joins TRBV4-3 and TRBJ2-1, with 12 bases lining up with TRBD2. CDR3 length: 16 residues. From germline, CDR1 is LGHNA and CDR2 YSLEER. Germline trimming cut 1 base from V and 9 bases from J; bases unmatched to any gene: 7. DNA of the CDR3: TGCGCCAGCAGCCAAGGGGCTAGCGGGAGGGCCATTGAGCAGTTCTTC. Amino acids: CASSQGASGRAIEQFF.

The chain joins TRBV7-8 to TRBJ1-4; D is unresolved. CDR3 length: 15 amino acids. CDR1 is SGHVS and CDR2 is FQNEAQ in the germline V gene. V lost 0 bases to trimming and J lost 8 bases, with 13 bases between them. The chain's CDR3 is CASSLAPGGREKLFF. The CDR3 region has the DNA TGTGCCAGCAGCTTAGCCCCGGGAGGGAGGGAAAAACTGTTTTTT.

This clone was seen more than once but under ten times. One end of the junction does not line up with germline, which may come from a read error. The chain links TRBV6-4 to TRBJ2-2; TRBD1 matches 7 bases. CDR1 and CDR2 from the germline V gene are MRHNA and SNTAGT. The CDR3 length is 16 residues. The CDR3 coding sequence is TGTGCCAGCAGCGACTCTGGGACAGTCACCACCGGGGAGCTGTTTTTT. It translates to CASSDSGTVTTGELFF.

The table lists this clone with a count of one. V is TRBV6-5 and J is TRBJ2-7, with 7 nucleotides matching TRBD1. Losses at the gene ends were 3 bases for V and 2 bases for J; bases not matched to a gene: 4. The CDR3 loop spans 14 amino acids. Germline assignment: CDR1 MNHEY and CDR2 SVGAGI. For the CDR3, the DNA is TGTGCCAGCAGTTATAGGACAGGTACCTACGAGCAGTACTTC. Residues: CASSYRTGTYEQYF.

V is TRBV9 and J is TRBJ1-3; a weak D match, TRBD1 (6 bases). The V gene lost 5 bases and the J gene lost 0 bases, with 18 bases spanning the gap. The CDR3 consists of 17 residues. Germline V gives CDR1 SGDLS, CDR2 YYNGEE. CDR3 coding DNA: TGTGCCAGCAGTGTACAGGGTTCTGCCAGCTCTGGAAACACCATATATTTT. Protein: CASSVQGSASSGNTIYF.

This chain links TRBV7-9 with TRBJ1-6; TRBD1 matches at 7 bases. Germline V gene lookup returns CDR1 SEHNR and CDR2 FQNEAQ (reference sequence). The V and J ends lost 6 bases and 6 bases, in that order; junction bases with no gene match: 14. The CDR3 loop spans 17 amino acids. CDR3 loop: CASRQKQRQGINSPLHF. The CDR3 region has the DNA TGTGCCAGCAGGCAGAAACAGAGACAGGGAATTAATTCACCCCTCCACTTT.

This rearrangement joins TRBV5-4 to TRBJ2-7; 14 bases are shared with TRBD2. Trimming took 4 bases from V and 5 from J; bases not matched to a gene: 8. This CDR3 has 16 residues. Germline V gene lookup returns CDR1 SGHNT and CDR2 YYREEE (reference sequence). The CDR3 protein is CASSQSGLAGVHEQYF. CDR3 DNA sequence: TGTGCCAGCAGCCAGTCGGGACTAGCGGGAGTCCACGAGCAGTACTTC.

This clone appeared a single time. The CDR3 coding sequence is TGCAGCGTTGGGGACAGGATGTTCTTC. Protein product: CSVGDRMFF. The chain employs TRBV29-1 and TRBJ2-1, with 8 bases lining up with TRBD1. CDR1 is SQVTM, CDR2 ANQGSEA, per germline. The CDR3 has 9 amino acids. The V gene end was trimmed by 4 bases and the J gene end by 15 bases; junction bases not matched to a gene: 2.

The chain combines TRBV7-2 with TRBJ2-5; 10 bases are shared with TRBD1. V was clipped by 2 bases and J by 4 bases; unmatched bases: 7. The CDR3 is 16 amino acids. Germline values: CDR1 SGHTA, CDR2 FQGNSA. CDR3 in DNA: TGTGCCAGCAGCTTATTGGGACAGGGGACGGGAGAGACCCAGTACTTC. It yields the protein CASSLLGQGTGETQYF.

The chain couples TRBV9 to TRBJ2-4; D perhaps matches TRBD1 (6 bases). CDR1 is SGDLS, CDR2 YYNGEE, per germline. This CDR3 spans 17 amino acids. The ends were cut back, 4 bases at V and 2 bases at J, with 19 bases in the middle. CDR3 amino acids: CASSPGALRGTKNIQYF. The CDR3 DNA is TGTGCCAGCAGCCCCGGTGCCCTCAGGGGTACCAAAAACATTCAGTACTTC.

The V gene is TRBV6-5, the J gene TRBJ1-2; D is unclear. Germline V gene data show CDR1 as MNHEY and CDR2 as SVGAGI. CDR3 length: 14 amino acids. Trimming took 6 bases from V and 3 from J, leaving 14 bases between them. The CDR3: CASSLRQPYYGYTF. The DNA for the CDR3 is TGTGCCAGCAGCCTCAGGCAGCCGTACTATGGCTACACCTTC.

The V and J genes are TRBV28 and TRBJ1-2; no definite D call. The germline CDR1 and CDR2 sequences are MDHEN and SYDVKM. The CDR3 runs 13 residues. Trimming removed 3 bases at V and 10 bases at J, with 15 bases between. The chain's CDR3 is CASSFPPLLVYTF. The CDR3 nucleotides are TGTGCCAGCAGTTTCCCCCCCCTTCTCGTCTACACCTTC.

The rearrangement links TRBV5-6 to TRBJ1-1; no firm D call. The germline V gene has CDR1 SGHDT and CDR2 YYEEEE. Trimming removed 0 bases from V and 1 base from J, with 13 bases in between. The CDR3 is made up of 16 amino acids. The CDR3 loop is CASSLARGQRNTEAFF. CDR3 coding DNA: TGTGCCAGCAGCTTGGCCCGCGGCCAAAGGAACACTGAAGCTTTCTTT. Supplemented by reference TRBV5-6 and TRBJ1-1, the full variable domain reads DAGVTQSPTHLIKTRGQQVTLRCSPKSGHDTVSWYQQALGQGPQFIFQYYEEEERQRGNFPDRFSGHQFPNYSSELNVNALLLGDSALYLCASSLARGQRNTEAFFGQGTRLTVV.

The rearrangement uses TRBV19 and TRBJ2-7, with 9 bases fitting TRBD1. The trim removed 6 bases at V and 4 bases at J, leaving 7 bases unmatched. This CDR3 comprises 14 residues. Germline V gives CDR1 LNHDA, CDR2 SQIVND (reference sequence). The CDR3 region has the DNA TGTGCCAGTAGCCGGACAGGGGACCCGTACGAGCAGTACTTC. Translation: CASSRTGDPYEQYF.

This sequence joins TRBV6-2 or TRBV6-3 and TRBJ1-5; D might be TRBD1 (6 bases). CDR1 and CDR2 from the germline V gene are MNHEY and SVGEGT. The V gene lost 5 bases and the J gene lost 2 bases, with 13 bases spanning the gap. This CDR3 is 15 amino acids long. CDR3 sequence: CASSTRQAGNQPQHF. CDR3 bases: TGTGCCAGCAGTACCAGACAGGCGGGCAATCAGCCCCAGCATTTT.

The chain uses TRBV5-1 and TRBJ2-1, with TRBD2 matching 14 bases. This CDR3 comprises 17 residues. Unmatched junction bases numbered 3, after V lost 3 bases and J lost 1 base. Germline loops: CDR1 SGHRS, CDR2 YFSETQ. This CDR3 reads CASSSGTSGGSYNEQFF. The CDR3 DNA is TGCGCCAGCAGCTCCGGGACTAGCGGGGGATCCTACAATGAGCAGTTCTTC.

The chain links TRBV5-5 to TRBJ2-5; 7 bases agree with TRBD2. The CDR3 extends over 15 amino acids. The V gene's germline CDR1 is SGHKS and CDR2 YYEKEE (reference sequence). V dropped 4 bases and J dropped 3; count of bases not matched to a gene: 9. CDR3 loop: CASSPGSAGEETQYF. As DNA, the CDR3 is TGTGCCAGCAGCCCAGGGTCTGCGGGAGAAGAGACCCAGTACTTC.

In its sample, this clone was seen a few times. The gene calls are TRBV16 and TRBJ1-1; TRBD1 agrees at 7 bases. The germline V gene has CDR1 KGHSY and CDR2 FQNENV. This CDR3 has 15 residues. Trimming took 8 bases from V and 3 from J; bases not matched to a gene: 12. The CDR3 region has the DNA TGTGCCAGCCGACCTTACAGGGGATACGACACTGAAGCTTTCTTT. Amino acid sequence: CASRPYRGYDTEAFF.

This clone was counted a few times. This rearrangement joins TRBV6-5 to TRBJ1-2; D may be TRBD1 (5 bases). Germline V gives CDR1 MNHEY, CDR2 SVGAGI. The CDR3 sequence is 14 residues long. The V end was cut by 3 bases, the J end by 1 base, with 9 bases between. CDR3 coding DNA: TGTGCCAGCAGTTATTTGGGACTTAACTATGGCTACACCTTC. This encodes CASSYLGLNYGYTF.